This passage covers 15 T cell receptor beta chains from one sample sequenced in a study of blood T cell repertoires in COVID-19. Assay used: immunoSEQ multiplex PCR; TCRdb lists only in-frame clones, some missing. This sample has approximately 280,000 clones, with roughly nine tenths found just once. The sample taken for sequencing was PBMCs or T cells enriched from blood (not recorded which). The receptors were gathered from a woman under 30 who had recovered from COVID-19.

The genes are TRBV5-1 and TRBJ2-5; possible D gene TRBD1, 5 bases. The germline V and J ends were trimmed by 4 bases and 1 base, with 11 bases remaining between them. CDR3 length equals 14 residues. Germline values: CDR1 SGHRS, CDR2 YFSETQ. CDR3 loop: CASSMQGSQETQYF. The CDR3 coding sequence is TGCGCCAGCAGCATGCAGGGTTCCCAAGAGACCCAGTACTTC.

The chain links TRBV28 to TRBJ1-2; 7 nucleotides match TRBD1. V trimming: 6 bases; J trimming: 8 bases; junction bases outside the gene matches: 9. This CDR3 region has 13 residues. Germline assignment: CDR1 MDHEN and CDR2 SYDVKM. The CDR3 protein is CASRLDRPGGYTF. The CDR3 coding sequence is TGTGCCAGCAGGTTGGACAGGCCCGGAGGCTACACCTTC.

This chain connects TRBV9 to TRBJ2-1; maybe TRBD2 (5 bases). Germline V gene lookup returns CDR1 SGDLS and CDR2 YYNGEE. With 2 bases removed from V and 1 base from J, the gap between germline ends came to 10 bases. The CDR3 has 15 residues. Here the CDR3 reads CASSVRTGSYNEQFF. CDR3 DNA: TGTGCCAGCAGCGTCCGGACTGGATCCTACAATGAGCAGTTCTTC.

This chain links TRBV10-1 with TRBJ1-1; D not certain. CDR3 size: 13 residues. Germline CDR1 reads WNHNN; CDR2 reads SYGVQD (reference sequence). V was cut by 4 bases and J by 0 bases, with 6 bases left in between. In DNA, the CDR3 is TGCGCCAGCAGTGTAGATCTGAACACTGAAGCTTTCTTT. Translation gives CASSVDLNTEAFF.

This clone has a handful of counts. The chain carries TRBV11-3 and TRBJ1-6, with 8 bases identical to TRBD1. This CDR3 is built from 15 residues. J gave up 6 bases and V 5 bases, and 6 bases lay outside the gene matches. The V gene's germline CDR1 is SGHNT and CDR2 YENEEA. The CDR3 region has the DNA TGTGCCAGCAGCGACAGGGGAGGCAGTAATTCACCCCTCCACTTT. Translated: CASSDRGGSNSPLHF.

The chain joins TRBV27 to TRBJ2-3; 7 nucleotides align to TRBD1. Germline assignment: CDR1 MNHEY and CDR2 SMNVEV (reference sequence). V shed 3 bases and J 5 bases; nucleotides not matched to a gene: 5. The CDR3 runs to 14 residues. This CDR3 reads CASSFGAGGDTQYF. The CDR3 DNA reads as TGTGCCAGCAGTTTCGGGGCAGGGGGAGATACGCAGTATTTT.

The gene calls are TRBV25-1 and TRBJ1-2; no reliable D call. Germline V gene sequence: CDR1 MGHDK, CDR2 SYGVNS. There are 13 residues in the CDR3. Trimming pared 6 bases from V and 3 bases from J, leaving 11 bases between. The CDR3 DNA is TGTGCCAGCAGGGGGAGGGTGGACTATGGCTACACCTTC. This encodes CASRGRVDYGYTF.

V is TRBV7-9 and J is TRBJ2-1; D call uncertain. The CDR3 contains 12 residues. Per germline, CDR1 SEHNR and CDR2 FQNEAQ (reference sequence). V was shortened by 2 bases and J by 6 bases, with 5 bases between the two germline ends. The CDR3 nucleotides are TGTGCCAGCAGCTTATATCGCAATGAGCAGTTCTTC. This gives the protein CASSLYRNEQFF.

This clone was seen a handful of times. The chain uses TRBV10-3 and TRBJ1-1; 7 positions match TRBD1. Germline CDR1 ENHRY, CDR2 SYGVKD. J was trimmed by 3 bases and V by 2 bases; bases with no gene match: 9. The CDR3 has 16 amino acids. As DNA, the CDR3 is TGTGCCATCAGTGAGACCGCCTTTCAGGGGGACACTGAAGCTTTCTTT. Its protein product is CAISETAFQGDTEAFF.

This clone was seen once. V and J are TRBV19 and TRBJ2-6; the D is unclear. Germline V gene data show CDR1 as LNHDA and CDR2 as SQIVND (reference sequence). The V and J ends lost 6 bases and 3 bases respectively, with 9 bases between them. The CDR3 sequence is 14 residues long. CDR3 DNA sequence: TGTGCCAGTAGCCCCCAGGTTGGGGCCAACGTCCTGACTTTC. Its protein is CASSPQVGANVLTF.

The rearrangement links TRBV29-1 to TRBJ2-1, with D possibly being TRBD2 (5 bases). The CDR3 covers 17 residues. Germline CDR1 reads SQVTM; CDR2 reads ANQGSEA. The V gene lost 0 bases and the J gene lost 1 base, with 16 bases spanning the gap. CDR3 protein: CSVEDFDLRGSYNEQFF. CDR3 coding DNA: TGCAGCGTTGAAGATTTTGACCTTCGGGGATCCTACAATGAGCAGTTCTTC.

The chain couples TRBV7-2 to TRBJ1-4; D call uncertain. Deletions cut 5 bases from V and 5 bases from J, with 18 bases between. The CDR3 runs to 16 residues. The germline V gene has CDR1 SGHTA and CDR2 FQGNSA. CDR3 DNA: TGTGCCAGCAGCCTCCAATCGGGTCGGATCAATGAAAAACTGTTTTTT. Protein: CASSLQSGRINEKLFF.

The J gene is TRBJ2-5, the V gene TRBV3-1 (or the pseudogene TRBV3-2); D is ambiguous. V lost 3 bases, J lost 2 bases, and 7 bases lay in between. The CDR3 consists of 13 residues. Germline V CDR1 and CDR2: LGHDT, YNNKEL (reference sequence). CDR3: CASSQQVQETQYF. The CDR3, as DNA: TGTGCCAGCAGCCAGCAGGTACAAGAGACCCAGTACTTC.

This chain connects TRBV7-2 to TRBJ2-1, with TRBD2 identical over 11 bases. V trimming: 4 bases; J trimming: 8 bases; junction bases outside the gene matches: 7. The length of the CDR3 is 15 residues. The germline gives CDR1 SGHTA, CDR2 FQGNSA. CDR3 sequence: CASSSTGLAVDEQFF. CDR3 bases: TGTGCCAGCAGCTCAACGGGACTAGCGGTAGATGAGCAGTTCTTC. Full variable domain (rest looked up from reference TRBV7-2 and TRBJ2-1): GAGVSQSPSNKVTEKGKDVELRCDPISGHTALYWYRQSLGQGLEFLIYFQGNSAPDKSGLPSDRFSAERTGGSVSTLTIQRTQQEDSAVYLCASSSTGLAVDEQFFGPGTRLTVL.

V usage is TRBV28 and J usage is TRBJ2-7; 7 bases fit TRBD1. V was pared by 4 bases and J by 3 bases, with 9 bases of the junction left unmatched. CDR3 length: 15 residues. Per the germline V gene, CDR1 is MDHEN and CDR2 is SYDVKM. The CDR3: CASSSPGQNYYEQYF. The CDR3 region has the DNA TGTGCCAGCAGTTCCCCGGGACAGAATTACTACGAGCAGTACTTC. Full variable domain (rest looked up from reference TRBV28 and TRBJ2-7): DVKVTQSSRYLVKRTGEKVFLECVQDMDHENMFWYRQDPGLGLRLIYFSYDVKMKEKGDIPEGYSVSREKKERFSLILESASTNQTSMYLCASSSPGQNYYEQYFGPGTRLTVT.